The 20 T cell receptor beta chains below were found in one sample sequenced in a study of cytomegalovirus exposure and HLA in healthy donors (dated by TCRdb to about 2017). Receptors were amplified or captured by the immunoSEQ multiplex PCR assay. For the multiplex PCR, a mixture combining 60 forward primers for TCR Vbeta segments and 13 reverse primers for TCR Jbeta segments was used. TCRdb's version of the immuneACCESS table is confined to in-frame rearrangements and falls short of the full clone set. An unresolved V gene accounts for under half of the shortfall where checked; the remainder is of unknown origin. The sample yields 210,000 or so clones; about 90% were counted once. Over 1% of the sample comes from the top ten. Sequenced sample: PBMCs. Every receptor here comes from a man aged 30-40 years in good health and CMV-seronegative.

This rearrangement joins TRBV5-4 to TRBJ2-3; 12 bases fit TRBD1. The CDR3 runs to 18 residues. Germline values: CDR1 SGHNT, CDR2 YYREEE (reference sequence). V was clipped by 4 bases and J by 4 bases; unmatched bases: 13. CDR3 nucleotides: TGTGCCAGCAGCCCGGGGACAGGGGGCGTGGTTGATGCAGATACGCAGTATTTT. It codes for CASSPGTGGVVDADTQYF.

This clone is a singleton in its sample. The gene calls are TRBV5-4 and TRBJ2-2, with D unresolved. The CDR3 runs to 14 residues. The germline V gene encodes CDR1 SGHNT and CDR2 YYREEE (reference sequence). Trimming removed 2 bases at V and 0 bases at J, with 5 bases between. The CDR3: CASSLSANTGELFF. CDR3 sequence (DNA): TGTGCCAGCAGCTTAAGCGCGAACACCGGGGAGCTGTTTTTT.

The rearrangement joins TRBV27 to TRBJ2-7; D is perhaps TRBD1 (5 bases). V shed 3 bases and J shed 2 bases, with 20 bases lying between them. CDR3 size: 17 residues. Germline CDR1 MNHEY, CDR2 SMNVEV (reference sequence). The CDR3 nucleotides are TGTGCCAGCAGTTTCCCCGAAGCTGTAAGGGGCACCTACGAGCAGTACTTC. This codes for CASSFPEAVRGTYEQYF.

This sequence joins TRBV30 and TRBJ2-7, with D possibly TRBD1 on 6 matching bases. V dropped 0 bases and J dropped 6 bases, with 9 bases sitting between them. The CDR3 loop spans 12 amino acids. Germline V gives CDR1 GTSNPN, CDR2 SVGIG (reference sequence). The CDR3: CAWSVQGTEQYF. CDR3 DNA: TGTGCCTGGAGTGTCCAGGGGACCGAGCAGTACTTC.

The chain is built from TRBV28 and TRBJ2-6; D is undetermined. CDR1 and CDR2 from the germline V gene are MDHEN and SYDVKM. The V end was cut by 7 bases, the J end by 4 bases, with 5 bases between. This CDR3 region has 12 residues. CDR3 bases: TGTGCCAGCACCCAGGGGGCCAACGTCCTGACTTTC. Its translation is CASTQGANVLTF.

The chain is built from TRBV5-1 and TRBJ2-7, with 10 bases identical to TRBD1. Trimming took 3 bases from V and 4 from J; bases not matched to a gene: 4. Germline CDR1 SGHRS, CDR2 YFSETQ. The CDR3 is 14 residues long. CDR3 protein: CASSSPGQGYEQYF. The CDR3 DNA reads TGCGCCAGCAGCTCTCCGGGACAGGGGTACGAGCAGTACTTC.

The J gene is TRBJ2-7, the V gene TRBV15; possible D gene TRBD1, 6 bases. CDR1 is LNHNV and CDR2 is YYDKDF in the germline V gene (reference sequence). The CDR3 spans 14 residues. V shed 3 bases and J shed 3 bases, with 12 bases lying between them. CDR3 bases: TGTGCCACCAGCAGCAGGACAGCCTACTACGAGCAGTACTTC. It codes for CATSSRTAYYEQYF.

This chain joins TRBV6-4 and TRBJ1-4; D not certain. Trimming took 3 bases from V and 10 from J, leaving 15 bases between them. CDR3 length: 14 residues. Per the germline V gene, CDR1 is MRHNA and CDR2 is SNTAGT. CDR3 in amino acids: CASSEGGGAGKLFF. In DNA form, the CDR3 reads TGTGCCAGCAGTGAGGGTGGAGGTGCTGGAAAACTGTTTTTT.

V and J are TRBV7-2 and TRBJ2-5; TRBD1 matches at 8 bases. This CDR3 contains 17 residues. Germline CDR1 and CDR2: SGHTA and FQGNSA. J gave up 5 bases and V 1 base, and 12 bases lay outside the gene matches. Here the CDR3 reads CASSLGNRGFVWETQYF. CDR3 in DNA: TGTGCCAGCAGCTTAGGTAACAGGGGGTTCGTTTGGGAGACCCAGTACTTC.

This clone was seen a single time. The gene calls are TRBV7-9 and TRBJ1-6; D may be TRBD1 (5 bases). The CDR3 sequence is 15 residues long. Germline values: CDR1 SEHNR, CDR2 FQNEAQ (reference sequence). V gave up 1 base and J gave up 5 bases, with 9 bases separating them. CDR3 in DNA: TGTGCCAGCAGCTTAGACAGGCTTAATAATTCACCCCTCCACTTT. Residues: CASSLDRLNNSPLHF.

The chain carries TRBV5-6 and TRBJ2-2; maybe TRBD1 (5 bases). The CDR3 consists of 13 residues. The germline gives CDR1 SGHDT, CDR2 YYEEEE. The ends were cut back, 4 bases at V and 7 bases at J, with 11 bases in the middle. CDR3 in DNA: TGTGCCAGCAGCCTGTGGGGCAGCGGGGAGCTGTTTTTT. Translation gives CASSLWGSGELFF.

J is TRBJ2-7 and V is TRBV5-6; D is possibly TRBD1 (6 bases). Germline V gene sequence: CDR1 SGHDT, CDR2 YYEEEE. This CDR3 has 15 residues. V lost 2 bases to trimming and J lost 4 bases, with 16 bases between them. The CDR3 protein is CASSFPNRVVYEQYF. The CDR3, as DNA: TGTGCCAGCAGCTTCCCCAACAGGGTGGTATACGAGCAGTACTTC.

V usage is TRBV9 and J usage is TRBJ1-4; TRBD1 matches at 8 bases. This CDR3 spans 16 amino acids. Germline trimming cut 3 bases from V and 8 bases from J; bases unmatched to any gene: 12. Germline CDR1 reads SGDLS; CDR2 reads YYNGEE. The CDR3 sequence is CASSAITGTGGEKLFF. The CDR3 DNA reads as TGTGCCAGCAGCGCGATAACCGGGACAGGAGGGGAAAAACTGTTTTTT.

The CDR3 DNA sequence: TGCGCCAGCGGGAGGGTGGGGGGCACTGAAGCTTTCTTT. It codes for CASGRVGGTEAFF. The chain combines TRBV4-3 with TRBJ1-1, with D possibly TRBD1 on 5 matching bases. The germline V gene has CDR1 LGHNA and CDR2 YSLEER. The V end was cut by 8 bases, the J end by 4 bases, with 14 bases between. The CDR3 length is 13 residues.

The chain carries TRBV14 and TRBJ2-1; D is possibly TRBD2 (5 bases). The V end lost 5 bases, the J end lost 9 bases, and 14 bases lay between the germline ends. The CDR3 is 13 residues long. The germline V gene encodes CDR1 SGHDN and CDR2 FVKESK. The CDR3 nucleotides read TGTGCCAGCAGCTTCAGCGACTACCTTGAGCAGTTCTTC. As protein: CASSFSDYLEQFF.

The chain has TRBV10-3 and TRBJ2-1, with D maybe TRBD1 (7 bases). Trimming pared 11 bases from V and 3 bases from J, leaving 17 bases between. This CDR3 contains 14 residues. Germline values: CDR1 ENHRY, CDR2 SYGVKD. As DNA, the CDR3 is TGTGCCGTCGGAGGGCAGGGGGACTACAATGAGCAGTTCTTC. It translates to CAVGGQGDYNEQFF.

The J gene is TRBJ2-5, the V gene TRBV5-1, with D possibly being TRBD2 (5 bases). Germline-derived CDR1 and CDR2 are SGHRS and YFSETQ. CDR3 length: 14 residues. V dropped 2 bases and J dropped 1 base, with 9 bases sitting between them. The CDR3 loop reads CASSFRDLQETQYF. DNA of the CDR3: TGCGCCAGCAGCTTTCGGGATCTCCAAGAGACCCAGTACTTC.

The CDR3 loop is CASRPQTSGSYEQYF. The CDR3 DNA reads TGTGCCAGCAGGCCCCAGACTAGCGGATCCTACGAGCAGTACTTC. The chain links TRBV28 to TRBJ2-7; the match to TRBD2 covers 9 bases. This CDR3 region has 15 residues. CDR1 MDHEN and CDR2 SYDVKM come from the germline V gene. V was pared by 6 bases and J by 1 base, with 7 bases of the junction left unmatched.

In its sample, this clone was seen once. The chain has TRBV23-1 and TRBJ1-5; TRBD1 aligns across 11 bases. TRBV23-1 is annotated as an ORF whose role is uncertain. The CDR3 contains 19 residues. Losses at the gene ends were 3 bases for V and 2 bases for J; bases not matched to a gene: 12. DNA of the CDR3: TGCGCCAGCAGTCACCGGACAGGGGGCTGGGAAGGACGCAATCAGCCCCAGCATTTT. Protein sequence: CASSHRTGGWEGRNQPQHF.

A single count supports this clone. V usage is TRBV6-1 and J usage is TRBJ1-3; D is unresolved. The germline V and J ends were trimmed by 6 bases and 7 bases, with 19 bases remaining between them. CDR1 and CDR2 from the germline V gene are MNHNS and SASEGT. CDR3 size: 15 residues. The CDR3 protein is CASRLQYELGNTIYF. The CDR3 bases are TGTGCCAGCAGGCTACAGTACGAACTAGGCAACACCATATATTTT.